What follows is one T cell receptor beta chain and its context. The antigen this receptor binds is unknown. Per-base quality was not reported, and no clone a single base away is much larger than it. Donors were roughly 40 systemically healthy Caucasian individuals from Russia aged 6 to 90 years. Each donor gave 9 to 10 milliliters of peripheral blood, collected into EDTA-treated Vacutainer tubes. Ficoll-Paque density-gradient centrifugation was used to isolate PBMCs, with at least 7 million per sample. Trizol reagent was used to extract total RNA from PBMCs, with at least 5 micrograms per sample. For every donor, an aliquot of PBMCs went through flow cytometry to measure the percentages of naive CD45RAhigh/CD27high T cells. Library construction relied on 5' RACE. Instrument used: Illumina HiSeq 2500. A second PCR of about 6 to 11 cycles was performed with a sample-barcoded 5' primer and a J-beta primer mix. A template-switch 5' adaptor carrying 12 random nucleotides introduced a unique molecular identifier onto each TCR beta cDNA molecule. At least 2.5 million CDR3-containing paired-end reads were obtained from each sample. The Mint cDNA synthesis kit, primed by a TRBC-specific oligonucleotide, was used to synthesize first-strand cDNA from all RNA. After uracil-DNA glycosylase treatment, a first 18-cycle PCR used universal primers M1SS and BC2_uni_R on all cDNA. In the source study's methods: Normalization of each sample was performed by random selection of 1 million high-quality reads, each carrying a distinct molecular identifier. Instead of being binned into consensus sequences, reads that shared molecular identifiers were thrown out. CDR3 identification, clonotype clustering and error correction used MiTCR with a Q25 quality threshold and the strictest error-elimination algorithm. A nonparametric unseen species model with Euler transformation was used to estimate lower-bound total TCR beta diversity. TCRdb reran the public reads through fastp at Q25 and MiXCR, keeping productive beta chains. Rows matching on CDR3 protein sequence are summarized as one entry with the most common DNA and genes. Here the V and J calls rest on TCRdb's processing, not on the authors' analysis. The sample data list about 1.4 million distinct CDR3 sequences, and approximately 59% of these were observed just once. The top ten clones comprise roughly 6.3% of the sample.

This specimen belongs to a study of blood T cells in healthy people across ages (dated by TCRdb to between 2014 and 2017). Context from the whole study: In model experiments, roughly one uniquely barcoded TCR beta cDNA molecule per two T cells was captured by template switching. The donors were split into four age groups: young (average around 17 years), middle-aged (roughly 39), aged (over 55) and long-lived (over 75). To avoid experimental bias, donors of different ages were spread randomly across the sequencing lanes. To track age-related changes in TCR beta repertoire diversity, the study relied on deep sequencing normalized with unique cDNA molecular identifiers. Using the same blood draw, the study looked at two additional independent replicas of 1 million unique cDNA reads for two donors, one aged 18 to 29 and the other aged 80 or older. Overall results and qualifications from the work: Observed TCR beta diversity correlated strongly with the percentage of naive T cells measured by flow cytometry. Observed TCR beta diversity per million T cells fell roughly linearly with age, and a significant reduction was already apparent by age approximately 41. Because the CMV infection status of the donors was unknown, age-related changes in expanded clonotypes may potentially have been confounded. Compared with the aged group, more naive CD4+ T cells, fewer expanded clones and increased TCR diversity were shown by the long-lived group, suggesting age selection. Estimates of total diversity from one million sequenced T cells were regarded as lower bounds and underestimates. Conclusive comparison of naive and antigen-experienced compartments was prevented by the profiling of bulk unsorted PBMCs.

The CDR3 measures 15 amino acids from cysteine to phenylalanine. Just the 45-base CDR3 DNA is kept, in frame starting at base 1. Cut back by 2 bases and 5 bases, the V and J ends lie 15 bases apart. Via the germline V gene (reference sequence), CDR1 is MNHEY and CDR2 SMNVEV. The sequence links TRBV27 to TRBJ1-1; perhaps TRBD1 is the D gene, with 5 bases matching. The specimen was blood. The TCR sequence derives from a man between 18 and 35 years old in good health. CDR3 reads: CASSLVPWGMTEAFF. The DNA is TGTGCCAGCAGTTTAGTTCCCTGGGGGATGACTGAAGCTTTCTTT.